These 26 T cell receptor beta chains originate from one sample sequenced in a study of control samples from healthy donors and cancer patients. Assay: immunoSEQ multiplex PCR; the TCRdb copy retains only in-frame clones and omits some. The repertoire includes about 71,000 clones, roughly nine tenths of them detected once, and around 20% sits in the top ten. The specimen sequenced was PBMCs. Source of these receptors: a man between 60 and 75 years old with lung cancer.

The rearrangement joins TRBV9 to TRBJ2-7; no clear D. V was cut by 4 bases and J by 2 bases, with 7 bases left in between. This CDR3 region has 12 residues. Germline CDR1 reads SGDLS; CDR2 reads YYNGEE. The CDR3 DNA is TGTGCCAGCAGCCGAGTTACCTACGAGCAGTACTTC. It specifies CASSRVTYEQYF.

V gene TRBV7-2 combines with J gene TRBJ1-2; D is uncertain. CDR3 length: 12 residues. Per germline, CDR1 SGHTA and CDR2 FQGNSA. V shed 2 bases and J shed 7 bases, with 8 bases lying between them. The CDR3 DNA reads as TGTGCCAGCAGCTTAACTAAGAGTGGCTACACCTTC. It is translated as CASSLTKSGYTF.

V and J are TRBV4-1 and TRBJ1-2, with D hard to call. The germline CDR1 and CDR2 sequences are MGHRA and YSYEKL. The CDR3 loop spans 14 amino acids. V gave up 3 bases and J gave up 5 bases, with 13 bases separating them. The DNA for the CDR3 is TGCGCCAGCAGCCACCCCCCGGAGGATTATGGCTACACCTTC. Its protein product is CASSHPPEDYGYTF.

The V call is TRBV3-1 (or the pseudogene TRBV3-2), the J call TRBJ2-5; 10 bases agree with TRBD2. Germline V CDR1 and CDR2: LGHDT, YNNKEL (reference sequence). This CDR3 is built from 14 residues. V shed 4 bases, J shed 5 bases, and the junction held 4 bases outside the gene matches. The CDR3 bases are TGTGCCAGCAGCCCGAGCGGGGGGGTTGAGACCCAGTACTTC. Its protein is CASSPSGGVETQYF.

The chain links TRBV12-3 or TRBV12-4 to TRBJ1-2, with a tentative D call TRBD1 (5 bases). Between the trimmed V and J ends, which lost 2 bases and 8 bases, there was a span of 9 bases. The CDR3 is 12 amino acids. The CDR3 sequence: CASSLTGRGYTF. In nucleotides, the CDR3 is TGTGCCAGCAGTTTAACAGGACGGGGCTACACCTTC.

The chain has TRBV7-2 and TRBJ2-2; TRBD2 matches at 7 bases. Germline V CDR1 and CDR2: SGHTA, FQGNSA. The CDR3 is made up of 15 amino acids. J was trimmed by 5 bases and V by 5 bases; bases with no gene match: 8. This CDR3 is CASSPNGGKTGELFF. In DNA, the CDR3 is TGTGCCAGCAGCCCCAACGGGGGGAAAACCGGGGAGCTGTTTTTT.

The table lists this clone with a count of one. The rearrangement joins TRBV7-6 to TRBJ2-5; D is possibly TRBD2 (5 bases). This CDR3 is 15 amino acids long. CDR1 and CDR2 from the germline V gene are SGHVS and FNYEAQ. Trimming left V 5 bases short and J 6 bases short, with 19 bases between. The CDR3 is CASSLGLDWVKTQYF. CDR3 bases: TGTGCCAGCAGCCTCGGTCTGGACTGGGTCAAGACCCAGTACTTC.

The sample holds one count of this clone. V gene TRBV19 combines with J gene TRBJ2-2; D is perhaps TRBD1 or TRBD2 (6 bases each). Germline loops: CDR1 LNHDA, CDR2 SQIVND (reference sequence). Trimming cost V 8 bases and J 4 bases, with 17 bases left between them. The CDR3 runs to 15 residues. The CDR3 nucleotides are TGTGCCAGTCTACAGGGTCTTAGCGGCACCGGGGAGCTGTTTTTT. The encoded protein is CASLQGLSGTGELFF.

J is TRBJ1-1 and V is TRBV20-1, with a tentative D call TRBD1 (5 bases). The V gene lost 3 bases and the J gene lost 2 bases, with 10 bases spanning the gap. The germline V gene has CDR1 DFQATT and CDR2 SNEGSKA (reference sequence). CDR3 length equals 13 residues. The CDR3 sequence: CSASQGSNTEAFF. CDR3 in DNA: TGCAGTGCTAGTCAGGGAAGTAACACTGAAGCTTTCTTT.

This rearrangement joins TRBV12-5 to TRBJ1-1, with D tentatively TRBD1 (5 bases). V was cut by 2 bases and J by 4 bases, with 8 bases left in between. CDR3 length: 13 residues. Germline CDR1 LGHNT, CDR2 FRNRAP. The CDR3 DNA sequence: TGTGCTAGTGGTTTGTGGGGGACCACTGAAGCTTTCTTT. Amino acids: CASGLWGTTEAFF.

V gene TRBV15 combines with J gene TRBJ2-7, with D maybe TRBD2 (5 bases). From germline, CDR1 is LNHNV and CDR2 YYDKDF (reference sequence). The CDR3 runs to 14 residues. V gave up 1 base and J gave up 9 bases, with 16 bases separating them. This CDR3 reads CATSRARTAERQYF. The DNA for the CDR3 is TGTGCCACCAGCAGAGCCAGGACTGCCGAGAGGCAGTACTTC.

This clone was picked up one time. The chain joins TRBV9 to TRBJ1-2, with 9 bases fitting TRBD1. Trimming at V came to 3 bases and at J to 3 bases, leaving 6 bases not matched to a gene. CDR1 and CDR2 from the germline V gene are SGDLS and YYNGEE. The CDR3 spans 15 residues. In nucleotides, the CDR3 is TGTGCCAGCAGCGCCGGGACAGGGAGGGACTATGGCTACACCTTC. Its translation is CASSAGTGRDYGYTF. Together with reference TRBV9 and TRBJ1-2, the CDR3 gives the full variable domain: DSGVTQTPKHLITATGQRVTLRCSPRSGDLSVYWYQQSLDQGLQFLIQYYNGEERAKGNILERFSAQQFPDLHSELNLSSLELGDSALYFCASSAGTGRDYGYTFGSGTRLTVV.

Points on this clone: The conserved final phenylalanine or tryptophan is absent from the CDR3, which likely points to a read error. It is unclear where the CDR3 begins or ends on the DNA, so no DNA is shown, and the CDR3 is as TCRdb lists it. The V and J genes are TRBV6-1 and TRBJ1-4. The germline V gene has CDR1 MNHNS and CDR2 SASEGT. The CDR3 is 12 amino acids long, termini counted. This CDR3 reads CASSEGYGVPRL.

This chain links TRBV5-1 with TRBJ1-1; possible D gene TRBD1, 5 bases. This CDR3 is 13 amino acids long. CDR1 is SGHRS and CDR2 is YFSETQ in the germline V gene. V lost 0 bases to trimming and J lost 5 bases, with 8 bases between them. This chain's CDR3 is CASSLAEGTEAFF. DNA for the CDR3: TGCGCCAGCAGCTTGGCCGAGGGGACTGAAGCTTTCTTT.

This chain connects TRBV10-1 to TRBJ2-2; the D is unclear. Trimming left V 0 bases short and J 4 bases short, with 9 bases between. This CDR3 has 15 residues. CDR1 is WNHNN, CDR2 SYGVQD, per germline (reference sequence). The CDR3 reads CASSESRFGTGELFF. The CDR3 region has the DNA TGCGCCAGCAGTGAGTCACGGTTTGGCACCGGGGAGCTGTTTTTT.

CDR3 bases: TGTGCCAGCAGCTTACTGGCCCTGGGGAAAGAGACCCAGTACTTC. Its protein product is CASSLLALGKETQYF. The chain uses TRBV11-3 and TRBJ2-5; D uncertain. The CDR3 spans 15 residues. V lost 2 bases to trimming and J lost 3 bases, with 13 bases between them. Per germline, CDR1 SGHNT and CDR2 YENEEA.

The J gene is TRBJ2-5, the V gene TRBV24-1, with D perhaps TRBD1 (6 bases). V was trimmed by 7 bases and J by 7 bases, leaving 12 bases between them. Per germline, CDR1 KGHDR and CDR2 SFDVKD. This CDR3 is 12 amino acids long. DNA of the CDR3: TGTGCCACCAGAGGACAGTTCGGGACCCAGTACTTC. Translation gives CATRGQFGTQYF.

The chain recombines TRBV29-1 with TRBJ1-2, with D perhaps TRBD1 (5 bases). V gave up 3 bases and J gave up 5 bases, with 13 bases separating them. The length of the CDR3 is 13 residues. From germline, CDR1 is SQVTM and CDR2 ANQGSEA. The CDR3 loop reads CSVDRDSEYGYTF. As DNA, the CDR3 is TGCAGCGTTGATAGAGACAGCGAATATGGCTACACCTTC.

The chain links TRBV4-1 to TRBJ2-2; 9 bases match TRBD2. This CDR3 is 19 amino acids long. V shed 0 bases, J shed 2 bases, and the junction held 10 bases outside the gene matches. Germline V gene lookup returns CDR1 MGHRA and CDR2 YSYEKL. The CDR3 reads CASSQDPYIAGVNTGELFF. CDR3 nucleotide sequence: TGCGCCAGCAGCCAAGATCCGTATATAGCGGGGGTCAACACCGGGGAGCTGTTTTTT.

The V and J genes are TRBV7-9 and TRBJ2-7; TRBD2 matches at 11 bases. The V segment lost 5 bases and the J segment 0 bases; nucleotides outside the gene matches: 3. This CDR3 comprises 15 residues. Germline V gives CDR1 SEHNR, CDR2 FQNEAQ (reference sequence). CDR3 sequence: CASSTGTSGSYEQYV. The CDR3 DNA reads TGTGCCAGCAGCACCGGGACTAGCGGCTCCTACGAGCAGTACGTC.

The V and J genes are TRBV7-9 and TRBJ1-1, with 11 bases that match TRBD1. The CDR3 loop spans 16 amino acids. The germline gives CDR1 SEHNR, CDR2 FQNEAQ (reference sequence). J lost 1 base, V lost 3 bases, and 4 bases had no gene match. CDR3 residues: CASSFYGTGGNTEAFF. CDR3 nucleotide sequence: TGTGCCAGCAGCTTTTACGGGACAGGGGGGAACACTGAAGCTTTCTTT.

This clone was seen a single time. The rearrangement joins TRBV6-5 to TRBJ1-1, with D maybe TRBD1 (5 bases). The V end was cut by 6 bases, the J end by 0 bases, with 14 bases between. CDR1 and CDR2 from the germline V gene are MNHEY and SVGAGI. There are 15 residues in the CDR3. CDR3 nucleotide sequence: TGTGCCAGCAGCTGGGACGGACGCATGAACACTGAAGCTTTCTTT. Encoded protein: CASSWDGRMNTEAFF.

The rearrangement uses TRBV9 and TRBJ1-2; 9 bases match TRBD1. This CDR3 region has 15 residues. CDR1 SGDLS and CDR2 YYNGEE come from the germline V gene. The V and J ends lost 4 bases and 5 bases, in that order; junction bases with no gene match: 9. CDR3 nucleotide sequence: TGTGCCAGCAGCCCAACAGGGGGCGGACGGTATGGCTACACCTTC. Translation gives CASSPTGGGRYGYTF.

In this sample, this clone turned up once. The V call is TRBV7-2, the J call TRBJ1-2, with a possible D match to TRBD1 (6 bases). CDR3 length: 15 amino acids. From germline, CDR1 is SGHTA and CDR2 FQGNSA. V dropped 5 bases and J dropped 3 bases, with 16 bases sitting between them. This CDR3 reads CASSTRGSLDYGYTF. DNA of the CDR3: TGTGCCAGCAGCACAAGGGGGAGCCTTGACTATGGCTACACCTTC.

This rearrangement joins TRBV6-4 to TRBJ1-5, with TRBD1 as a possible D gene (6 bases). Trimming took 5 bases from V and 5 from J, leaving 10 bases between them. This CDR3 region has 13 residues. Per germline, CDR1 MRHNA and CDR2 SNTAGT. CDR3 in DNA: TGTGCCAGCAGTCCCAGGGGAGATCAGCCCCAGCATTTT. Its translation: CASSPRGDQPQHF.

CDR3 nucleotides: TGCGCCAGCAGCTTGGACCCCGCACGTCCCAAAAACATTCAGTACTTC. As protein: CASSLDPARPKNIQYF. The V call is TRBV5-1, the J call TRBJ2-4; D remains unclear. The ends were cut back, 0 bases at V and 2 bases at J, with 12 bases in the middle. CDR3 size: 16 residues. CDR1 is SGHRS, CDR2 YFSETQ, per germline.